These T cell receptor beta chains were read from a single sample in a study of radiation and T cells in renal cell carcinoma. TCRdb's table, derived via immunoSEQ multiplex PCR, lists solely in-frame clones and lacks some. The sample shows 150,000 to 200,000 clones, around 90% of them seen only once. The sequences come from blood, collected from a patient whose treatment included radiotherapy and nephrectomy. The receptors derive from a woman between 50 and 59 years old with renal cell carcinoma. The CDR3 runs from the conserved cysteine through the conserved F or W. D genes are given only for firm matches. Some rows have no size entry. The others give once, few or many, or a class for an expanded clone.

D: NA
size: NA
V: TRBV19
J: TRBJ1-6
CDR3: CASRRDSNSPLHF
DNA: TGTGCCAGTAGGCGGGACTCAAATTCACCCCTCCACTTT

D: NA
size: once
V: TRBV11-2
J: TRBJ2-7
CDR3: CASSLETVGEQYF
DNA: TGTGCCAGCAGCTTAGAGACAGTGGGCGAGCAGTACTTC

D: NA
size: NA
V: TRBV2
J: TRBJ2-4
CDR3: CASSVERPHYF
DNA: TGTGCCAGCAGTGTGGAGAGGCCTCATTACTTC

D: TRBD1
size: NA
V: TRBV15
J: TRBJ1-3
CDR3: CATQEDRGPGNTIYF
DNA: TGTGCCACCCAAGAGGACAGGGGGCCTGGAAACACCATATATTTT

D: TRBD1
size: NA
V: TRBV6-6
J: TRBJ2-7
CDR3: CASSSDRGHEQYF
DNA: TGTGCCAGCAGTTCAGACAGGGGCCACGAGCAGTACTTC

D: NA
size: NA
V: TRBV6-5
J: TRBJ2-7
CDR3: CASSYVGSSYEQYF
DNA: TGTGCCAGCAGTTACGTAGGCAGCTCCTACGAGCAGTACTTC

D: NA
size: NA
V: TRBV6-6
J: TRBJ1-2
CDR3: CASSYGGGYTF
DNA: TGTGCCAGCAGTTATGGAGGTGGCTACACCTTC

D: NA
size: NA
V: TRBV14
J: TRBJ1-1
CDR3: CASSQETVNTEAFF
DNA: TGTGCCAGCAGCCAAGAGACAGTGAACACTGAAGCTTTCTTT

D: NA
size: NA
V: TRBV6-5
J: TRBJ2-7
CDR3: CASRSATQGGEQYF
DNA: TGTGCCAGCAGATCCGCGACACAGGGCGGCGAGCAGTACTTC

D: NA
size: once
V: TRBV30
J: TRBJ2-7
CDR3: CAWSVEAGYEQYF
DNA: TGTGCCTGGAGTGTAGAGGCAGGCTACGAGCAGTACTTC

D: NA
size: NA
V: TRBV4-1
J: TRBJ1-4
CDR3: CASSQYRAANEKLFF
DNA: TGCGCCAGCAGCCAATATCGGGCCGCTAATGAAAAACTGTTTTTT

D: NA
size: NA
V: TRBV4-2
J: TRBJ1-2
CDR3: CASSQEEGLGYGYTF
DNA: TGTGCCAGCAGCCAAGAAGAGGGTTTGGGCTATGGCTACACCTTC

D: NA
size: NA
V: TRBV5-8
J: TRBJ2-7
CDR3: CASSPQVWSYEQYF
DNA: TGTGCCAGCAGCCCGCAGGTATGGAGCTACGAGCAGTACTTC

D: NA
size: NA
V: TRBV4-1
J: TRBJ2-1
CDR3: CASSQDLSGSYNEQFF
DNA: TGCGCCAGCAGCCAAGATCTCTCGGGCTCCTACAATGAGCAGTTCTTC

D: TRBD2
size: NA
V: TRBV29-1
J: TRBJ2-2
CDR3: CTILLAGTGELFF
DNA: TGCACCATCCTGCTAGCGGGTACCGGGGAGCTGTTTTTT